This TCR beta chain was profiled in a study of shared clonotypes between healthy human individuals. The naive CD8 subset, CD45RO-negative cells positively selected for CCR7, excluded terminally differentiated effector memory CD45RA+ cells. This CDR3 region has 15 residues. V lost 5 bases and J lost 4, with 15 bases in between. Germline V gene data show CDR1 as MGHRA and CDR2 as YSYEKL. Here immunoSEQ multiplex PCR was the method, and the copy in TCRdb shows in-frame clones only, minus some. Among a few hundred thousand clones listed, just under 97% were seen once. This rearrangement joins TRBV4-1 to TRBJ1-3; no firm D call. The sequence was obtained from a woman aged 25 to 39 in good health. The specimen was naive CD8+ T cells sorted from blood. CDR3: CASSSRMVQGNTIYF. CDR3 DNA: TGCGCCAGCAGCAGCCGGATGGTCCAAGGAAACACCATATATTTT.